This TCR beta chain derives from a study of PD-L1 blockade in urothelial cancer. Study-level information: Blood analysis took place 3 weeks (second dose) and 6 weeks after treatment start.

Germline CDR1 and CDR2: SGHDT and YYEEEE. The CDR3 length is 17 residues. V lost 4 bases to trimming and J lost 2 bases; unmatched junction nucleotides: 13. Indicated time point: peripheral blood 6 weeks after treatment start. Profiling relied on immunoSEQ multiplex PCR, and the TCRdb table lists in-frame clones only, not all of them. The sample yields more than 60,000 clones, around nine tenths seen once. The source material was PBMCs, sampled around atezolizumab (anti-PD-L1) treatment. This rearrangement joins TRBV5-6 to TRBJ1-2, with 8 bases fitting TRBD1. This TCR was recovered from a man between 60 and 75 years old with urothelial cancer. DNA for the CDR3: TGTGCCAGCAGCGGGAGGACAGGGTGGCTCGGGAACTATGGCTACACCTTC. Encoded protein: CASSGRTGWLGNYGYTF.